This is a list of T cell receptor beta chains from one sample in a study of beta chain features in type 1 diabetes. Clones were sequenced by immunoSEQ multiplex PCR, and TCRdb holds only the in-frame ones, with some missing. Altogether 110,000 to 150,000 clones are present, roughly 10% being singletons, with the ten largest covering around 0.65%. Material: central memory CD4+ T cells from blood. Receptors were obtained from a woman in her thirties or forties in good health. The CDR3 runs from the conserved cysteine through the conserved F or W. A D gene is named only where the DNA matches it firmly. Clone sizes are given selectively: once, few, many, or a class where the clone is expanded.

CATSPGVRQPQHF TGTGCCACCTCTCCCGGGGTAAGACAGCCCCAGCATTTT TRBV6-6 NA few TRBJ1-5
CASSLKMDSLYEQYF TGTGCCAGCAGTCTGAAAATGGACAGCTTATACGAGCAGTACTTC TRBV6-6 NA many TRBJ2-7
CASSFSARRGQTHSPLHF TGTGCCAGCAGCTTTTCCGCCCGACGCGGACAGACTCATTCACCCCTCCACTTT TRBV7-6 NA few TRBJ1-6
CASSPAWAETQYF TGTGCCAGCAGCCCGGCCTGGGCGGAGACCCAGTACTTC TRBV27 NA many TRBJ2-5
CASSQGRTVYGYTF TGTGCCAGCAGCCAAGGTCGGACAGTTTATGGCTACACCTTC TRBV14 NA NA TRBJ1-2
CASSQEGGLYYEQYF TGTGCCAGCAGCCAAGAGGGCGGGCTTTACTACGAGCAGTACTTC TRBV14 NA NA TRBJ2-7
CASSLTAAKNIQYF TGTGCCAGCAGCCTGACAGCAGCCAAAAACATTCAGTACTTC TRBV7-9 NA many TRBJ2-4
CASSPKLRLAGGETQYF TGTGCCAGCAGCCCAAAACTTCGGCTAGCGGGGGGAGAGACCCAGTACTTC TRBV7-9 TRBD2 many TRBJ2-5
CASSYSEGGEQYF TGTGCCAGCAGTTACTCGGAGGGTGGCGAGCAGTACTTC TRBV6-5 NA NA TRBJ2-7
CASSRIPGSETQYF TGTGCCAGCAGTCGCATCCCAGGGTCGGAGACCCAGTACTTC TRBV7-2 NA few TRBJ2-5
CASRTLGTDTQYF TGTGCCAGCAGAACTCTAGGAACAGATACGCAGTATTTT TRBV11-2 NA few TRBJ2-3
CAIRDRDLNTEAFF TGTGCCATCAGAGACAGGGACTTGAACACTGAAGCTTTCTTT TRBV10-3 TRBD1 few TRBJ1-1
CASSLKRTGVRNEKLFF TGTGCCAGCAGCTTGAAACGGACAGGGGTGCGAAATGAAAAACTGTTTTTT TRBV5-6 TRBD1 NA TRBJ1-4
CASSVFGDTQYF TGTGCCAGCAGCGTTTTCGGGGATACGCAGTATTTT TRBV9 NA few TRBJ2-3
CASSQDSGSNQPQHF TGTGCCAGCAGCCAAGATAGCGGCAGCAATCAGCCCCAGCATTTT TRBV4-2 NA NA TRBJ1-5
CASTNSYNEQFF TGTGCCAGCACCAACTCCTACAATGAGCAGTTCTTC TRBV9 NA few TRBJ2-1
CASSYMTGNYEQYF TGCGCCAGCAGCTACATGACAGGAAACTACGAGCAGTACTTC TRBV5-1 NA NA TRBJ2-7
CASSLEEGGGAPQYF TGTGCCAGCAGCTTAGAGGAGGGCGGGGGGGCCCCGCAGTATTTT TRBV11-2 TRBD2 NA TRBJ2-3
CASSLVASGTGNTIYF TGTGCCAGCAGCCTCGTAGCATCAGGGACTGGAAACACCATATATTTT TRBV9 NA NA TRBJ1-3
CASQLASGGSEQFF TGCGCCAGCCAGTTAGCTAGCGGGGGTAGTGAGCAGTTCTTC TRBV5-1 TRBD2 NA TRBJ2-1
CASSEWQSNTEAFF TGTGCCAGCAGTGAATGGCAATCGAACACTGAAGCTTTCTTT TRBV6-1 NA few TRBJ1-1
CASSLEPQPGYEQYF TGTGCCAGCAGCTTAGAACCCCAACCAGGGTACGAGCAGTACTTC TRBV11-2 NA NA TRBJ2-7
CASSPRNREPPGSGANVLTF TGTGCCAGCTCACCTCGGAACAGGGAACCCCCCGGCTCTGGGGCCAACGTCCTGACTTTC TRBV18 NA few TRBJ2-6
CASSRPGVGLGGTEAFF TGCGCCAGCAGTAGACCCGGAGTGGGTCTGGGTGGCACTGAAGCTTTCTTT TRBV10-2 NA NA TRBJ1-1
CASSWPGVAGDPSCPYEQYF TGTGCCAGCAGCTGGCCGGGTGTGGCAGGGGATCCTTCTTGTCCCTACGAGCAGTACTTC TRBV21-1 NA NA TRBJ2-7
CASSDLRNEQYF TGTGCCAGCAGTGACCTGAGGAACGAGCAGTACTTC TRBV2 NA NA TRBJ2-7
CASIQGSSYEQYF TGTGCCAGCATACAGGGTTCCTCCTACGAGCAGTACTTC TRBV28 NA many TRBJ2-7
CASSLTGVGTGELFF TGTGCCAGCAGCCTGACAGGGGTGGGCACCGGGGAGCTGTTTTTT TRBV4-2 TRBD1 few TRBJ2-2
CASSRDRGMNEQFF TGTGCCAGTAGTCGTGACAGGGGGATGAATGAGCAGTTCTTC TRBV19 TRBD1 NA TRBJ2-1
CASATASNQPQHF TGTGCCAGTGCGACAGCCAGCAATCAGCCCCAGCATTTT TRBV19 NA NA TRBJ1-5
CASSPPGTRPSYEQYF TGTGCCAGCAGTCCACCCGGGACTAGACCATCCTACGAGCAGTACTTC TRBV27 TRBD2 NA TRBJ2-7
CASGGRGQKGTEAFF TGTGCCAGCGGGGGAAGGGGACAAAAGGGCACTGAAGCTTTCTTT TRBV2 NA NA TRBJ1-1
CASRGGQDNQPQHF TGTGCCAGCAGGGGAGGACAGGACAATCAGCCCCAGCATTTT TRBV27 TRBD1 few TRBJ1-5
CASDLSGGTQYF TGTGCTAGTGACTTGAGCGGGGGGACCCAGTACTTC TRBV12-5 TRBD2 few TRBJ2-5
CASSDLRGSPLHF TGCGCCAGCAGTGATTTAAGGGGTTCACCCCTCCACTTT TRBV10-2 NA few TRBJ1-6
CASRLTSGGYEQYF TGTGCCAGCAGGCTCACTAGCGGGGGATACGAGCAGTACTTC TRBV6-5 TRBD2 NA TRBJ2-7
CAISRPTSGDLETQYF TGTGCCATCAGTAGGCCGACTAGCGGGGATTTGGAGACCCAGTACTTC TRBV10-3 TRBD2 few TRBJ2-5